This T cell receptor beta chain was observed in a study of post-analysis software for immune sequencing data. Findings and limits, study-wide: Included in a set of a handful of TRBV segments more frequent in patients than controls were TRBV5-6, TRBV5-1 and TRBV20-1. The study found significantly lower normalized Chao1 diversity in multiple sclerosis patients than in controls.

As concerns this clonotype: As yet, its antigen is unknown.

This CDR3 has 19 residues. Trimming cost V 2 bases and J 5 bases; bases outside gene matches: 23. Germline V gives CDR1 DFQATT, CDR2 SNEGSKA (reference sequence). The library was made from cDNA and included unique molecular identifiers. Yield was about 500,000 cDNA molecules from about 1 to 10 million T cells. In TCRdb, the PCR reads were re-called with MiXCR into one record per CDR3 protein. The data show 400,000 to 500,000 distinct CDR3 sequences, 39% seen once. The chain couples TRBV20-1 to TRBJ2-5, with 7 bases identical to TRBD1. The sample taken for sequencing was blood. This receptor was obtained from a girl aged 2 to 9 with multiple sclerosis. In DNA form, the CDR3 reads TGCAGTGCTAGACCGCCCGCTGTCCGATTACAGGGGCTCAGGGAGACCCAGTACTTC. It specifies CSARPPAVRLQGLRETQYF.